This is a list of T cell receptor beta chains from one sample in a study of tumor-infiltrating lymphocytes in primary liver carcinoma. TCRdb re-analysed the multiplex PCR reads in MiXCR, keeping a single row per CDR3 protein. The profile covers around 330,000 distinct CDR3 sequences, with around three fifths appearing a single time and roughly 9% taken by the ten largest. Sequencing was performed on peripheral blood. These receptors were collected from a man aged 40-50 years with primary liver carcinoma and hepatitis B virus infection. CDR3s include the opening cysteine and the closing phenylalanine or tryptophan. Each record gives: CDR3 DNA, CDR3 protein, J gene, clone size, D gene, V gene. A D gene is named only where the DNA matches it firmly. Expanded clones are given a class, and other clones once, few, many or no size at all.

CDR3nt: TGTGCCAGCCGGGTCGATGCGGCCGTCACCGGGGAGCTGTTTTTT
CDR3aa: CASRVDAAVTGELFF
j_gene: TRBJ2-2
abundance: .
d_gene: .
v_gene: TRBV5-6

CDR3nt: TGTACCAGCAAATGGAAGGGGGCATCGGGTGGCTACACCTTC
CDR3aa: CTSKWKGASGGYTF
j_gene: TRBJ1-2
abundance: few
d_gene: TRBD1
v_gene: TRBV6-5

CDR3nt: TGTGCCAGCAGTTTATTCGACGGGGCCCATGGCTACACCTTC
CDR3aa: CASSLFDGAHGYTF
j_gene: TRBJ1-2
abundance: .
d_gene: .
v_gene: TRBV12-3/TRBV12-4

CDR3nt: TGTGCCAGCAGCTTTCAAGGGACAGGGGGCTCCTACGAGCAGTACTTC
CDR3aa: CASSFQGTGGSYEQYF
j_gene: TRBJ2-7
abundance: many
d_gene: TRBD1
v_gene: TRBV7-9

CDR3nt: TGCAGTGCTGACATGTGGTCCAATGAGCAGTTCTTC
CDR3aa: CSADMWSNEQFF
j_gene: TRBJ2-1
abundance: .
d_gene: .
v_gene: TRBV20-1

CDR3nt: TGTGCCAGCAGCTTTGGACTGATCACAGATACGCAGTATTTT
CDR3aa: CASSFGLITDTQYF
j_gene: TRBJ2-3
abundance: .
d_gene: .
v_gene: TRBV11-3

CDR3nt: TGTGCCCGCAGCTTGACTAGCGGGAGTCGGACCGGGGAGCTATTTTTT
CDR3aa: CARSLTSGSRTGELFF
j_gene: TRBJ2-2
abundance: .
d_gene: TRBD2
v_gene: TRBV5-4

CDR3nt: TGTGCTAGTGGCTTTCTAGACAGGGGCAAACAAGAGACCCAGTACTTC
CDR3aa: CASGFLDRGKQETQYF
j_gene: TRBJ2-5
abundance: .
d_gene: TRBD1
v_gene: TRBV12-5

CDR3nt: TGTGCCAGCAGTTACAAGGGACAGAGCAATCAGCCCCAGCATTTT
CDR3aa: CASSYKGQSNQPQHF
j_gene: TRBJ1-5
abundance: many
d_gene: TRBD1
v_gene: TRBV6-2/TRBV6-3

CDR3nt: TGCGCCAGCAGCTTGGAGGACGATACGCAGTATTTT
CDR3aa: CASSLEDDTQYF
j_gene: TRBJ2-3
abundance: .
d_gene: .
v_gene: TRBV5-1

CDR3nt: TGTGCCAGCAGACTAGCGGCAACTCGCTACGAGCAGTACTTC
CDR3aa: CASRLAATRYEQYF
j_gene: TRBJ2-7
abundance: many
d_gene: TRBD2
v_gene: TRBV6-2/TRBV6-3

CDR3nt: TGTGCCAGCAGCCGCGGGACAGGGGTTGGGGGCGGGGAGCTGTTTTTT
CDR3aa: CASSRGTGVGGGELFF
j_gene: TRBJ2-2
abundance: .
d_gene: TRBD1
v_gene: TRBV7-3

CDR3nt: TGTGCCAGCAGTATAAGACAGAACAATCAGCCCCAGCATTTT
CDR3aa: CASSIRQNNQPQHF
j_gene: TRBJ1-5
abundance: .
d_gene: .
v_gene: TRBV12-3/TRBV12-4

CDR3nt: TGTGCCAGCACCCTTAAACCGGGGTTCAACAATGAGCAGTTCTTC
CDR3aa: CASTLKPGFNNEQFF
j_gene: TRBJ2-1
abundance: .
d_gene: .
v_gene: TRBV11-2

CDR3nt: TGCGCCAGCAGCTTGGTATCTCGAGAAGAGACCCAGTACTTC
CDR3aa: CASSLVSREETQYF
j_gene: TRBJ2-5
abundance: few
d_gene: .
v_gene: TRBV5-1

CDR3nt: TGCACCAGCAGCAACGGACCGAGAAGGTTCTTC
CDR3aa: CTSSNGPRRFF
j_gene: TRBJ2-1
abundance: few
d_gene: .
v_gene: TRBV5-1

CDR3nt: TGTGCCAGCAGAGAACCGAGAGGGGGCGGCTATGGCTACACCTTC
CDR3aa: CASREPRGGGYGYTF
j_gene: TRBJ1-2
abundance: once
d_gene: TRBD1
v_gene: TRBV2

CDR3nt: TGTGCCAGCAGCCAAGATCTAAGGCTTTGGGAGCAGTTCTTC
CDR3aa: CASSQDLRLWEQFF
j_gene: TRBJ2-1
abundance: .
d_gene: .
v_gene: TRBV14

CDR3nt: TGTGCCTGCAGTAAAGTTGGACCGAGACTAGCGGGAGTGACGGAGACCCAGTACTTC
CDR3aa: CACSKVGPRLAGVTETQYF
j_gene: TRBJ2-5
abundance: .
d_gene: TRBD2
v_gene: TRBV11-2

CDR3nt: TGTGCCAGCAGCATTAGCGGGAGGGCCTACAATGAGCAGTTCTTC
CDR3aa: CASSISGRAYNEQFF
j_gene: TRBJ2-1
abundance: many
d_gene: TRBD2
v_gene: TRBV5-6

CDR3nt: TGTGCCAGCAGCTTAGGCCTCCGGGGGGAGCAGTTCTTC
CDR3aa: CASSLGLRGEQFF
j_gene: TRBJ2-1
abundance: once
d_gene: .
v_gene: TRBV7-9

CDR3nt: TGCGCCAGCAGCTTGGCACTAGCGGGAGTAGCCTACAAGGAGCAGTTCTTC
CDR3aa: CASSLALAGVAYKEQFF
j_gene: TRBJ2-1
abundance: .
d_gene: TRBD2
v_gene: TRBV5-1

CDR3nt: TGTGCCTGCAGTGTGGGACTAGCGGGAGTAGAGACCCAGTACTTC
CDR3aa: CACSVGLAGVETQYF
j_gene: TRBJ2-5
abundance: .
d_gene: TRBD2
v_gene: TRBV12-3/TRBV12-4

CDR3nt: TGTGCCAGCAGTAGGACTAGCTACAATGAGCAGTTCTTC
CDR3aa: CASSRTSYNEQFF
j_gene: TRBJ2-1
abundance: .
d_gene: TRBD2
v_gene: TRBV2

CDR3nt: TGTGCCAGCCGTTACTCGATCTGGACAGGGCCCGGGGCCAACGTCCTGACTTTC
CDR3aa: CASRYSIWTGPGANVLTF
j_gene: TRBJ2-6
abundance: .
d_gene: TRBD1
v_gene: TRBV6-2/TRBV6-3

CDR3nt: TGTGCCAACAGCTTACAGGGAGGAGGCAATCAGCCCCAGCATTTT
CDR3aa: CANSLQGGGNQPQHF
j_gene: TRBJ1-5
abundance: .
d_gene: .
v_gene: TRBV5-4

CDR3nt: TGTGCCAGCAGCTTTTCCCGGACTAGAGCGAACACCGGGGAGCTGTTTTTT
CDR3aa: CASSFSRTRANTGELFF
j_gene: TRBJ2-2
abundance: .
d_gene: TRBD2
v_gene: TRBV7-9

CDR3nt: TGTGCCAGCAGCTTGACTAGCGGGGTCCTCTACGAGCAGTACTTC
CDR3aa: CASSLTSGVLYEQYF
j_gene: TRBJ2-7
abundance: .
d_gene: TRBD2
v_gene: TRBV5-4

CDR3nt: TGTGCCAGCGCAACAGGGAATCAGCCCCAGCATTTT
CDR3aa: CASATGNQPQHF
j_gene: TRBJ1-5
abundance: .
d_gene: .
v_gene: TRBV25-1

CDR3nt: TGTGCCTGGAGTCGCTCCTACAGGGGACCGAGCTCTGGAAACACCATATATTTT
CDR3aa: CAWSRSYRGPSSGNTIYF
j_gene: TRBJ1-3
abundance: few
d_gene: TRBD1
v_gene: TRBV30

CDR3nt: TGTGCCAGCAGCATAGGACAGACAAAACAGCCCCAGCATTTT
CDR3aa: CASSIGQTKQPQHF
j_gene: TRBJ1-5
abundance: few
d_gene: .
v_gene: TRBV5-6

CDR3nt: TGCAGCGTCTTGAGCAGCGGGTTCAACACTGAAGCTTTCTTT
CDR3aa: CSVLSSGFNTEAFF
j_gene: TRBJ1-1
abundance: .
d_gene: .
v_gene: TRBV29-1

CDR3nt: TGTGCCAGCAGCTTAGGACTAGCGGAAACAGATACGCAGTATTTT
CDR3aa: CASSLGLAETDTQYF
j_gene: TRBJ2-3
abundance: .
d_gene: TRBD2
v_gene: TRBV13

CDR3nt: TGTGCCAGCAGCCCTCGACGGAAGAACACCGGGGAGCTGTTTTTT
CDR3aa: CASSPRRKNTGELFF
j_gene: TRBJ2-2
abundance: .
d_gene: .
v_gene: TRBV7-9

CDR3nt: TGTGCCAGCAGTTTTGGGGCAGCAACAGGAAACACCATATATTTT
CDR3aa: CASSFGAATGNTIYF
j_gene: TRBJ1-3
abundance: many
d_gene: .
v_gene: TRBV12-3/TRBV12-4

CDR3nt: TGTGCCAGCAGCCCAACAGGGGTAGCCGGGGAGCTGTTTTTT
CDR3aa: CASSPTGVAGELFF
j_gene: TRBJ2-2
abundance: few
d_gene: TRBD1
v_gene: TRBV5-4

CDR3nt: TGTGTCAGCATCGAGGTGACAGGGGCCTACGAGCAGCACTTC
CDR3aa: CVSIEVTGAYEQHF
j_gene: TRBJ2-7
abundance: .
d_gene: TRBD1
v_gene: TRBV6-2/TRBV6-3

CDR3nt: TGTGCCAGCAGCCAAGGTCAGGGACTAGCGGGAGGTGGCACCGGGGAGCTGTTTTTT
CDR3aa: CASSQGQGLAGGGTGELFF
j_gene: TRBJ2-2
abundance: many
d_gene: TRBD2
v_gene: TRBV4-2

CDR3nt: TGTGCCAGCTCTAATTTTGGGGCTTCTGGAAACACCATATATTTT
CDR3aa: CASSNFGASGNTIYF
j_gene: TRBJ1-3
abundance: few
d_gene: .
v_gene: TRBV6-6

CDR3nt: TGCAGCGTAACCGGGACAGGGAATGAAAAACTGTTTTTT
CDR3aa: CSVTGTGNEKLFF
j_gene: TRBJ1-4
abundance: many
d_gene: TRBD1
v_gene: TRBV29-1

CDR3nt: TGTGCCAGCAGCTTAGGTGCCGGGAGGGAGACCCAGTACTTC
CDR3aa: CASSLGAGRETQYF
j_gene: TRBJ2-5
abundance: .
d_gene: TRBD2
v_gene: TRBV11-2

CDR3nt: TGTGCCAGCAGTCACCGCGGACAGGGGGTCATTGAGCAGTTCTTC
CDR3aa: CASSHRGQGVIEQFF
j_gene: TRBJ2-1
abundance: many
d_gene: TRBD1
v_gene: TRBV6-5

CDR3nt: TGTGCCAGCAGCAACGAACGGAATCCACCACTCCACTTT
CDR3aa: CASSNERNPPLHF
j_gene: TRBJ1-6
abundance: once
d_gene: .
v_gene: TRBV6-4

CDR3nt: TGTGCCAGCAGTGAACACAGGGGAGACGCAGATACGCAGTATTTT
CDR3aa: CASSEHRGDADTQYF
j_gene: TRBJ2-3
abundance: few
d_gene: TRBD1
v_gene: TRBV6-1

CDR3nt: TGTACCAGCAGTGATAACCAGTACAACTATGGCTACACCTTC
CDR3aa: CTSSDNQYNYGYTF
j_gene: TRBJ1-2
abundance: .
d_gene: .
v_gene: TRBV6-1

CDR3nt: TGTGCCAGCAGCGCACCGTGGGCGGGGCCTTTCGGGGAGCTGTTTTTT
CDR3aa: CASSAPWAGPFGELFF
j_gene: TRBJ2-2
abundance: .
d_gene: .
v_gene: TRBV12-3/TRBV12-4

CDR3nt: TGCGCCAGCAGCCAAGATGGGTCAGGGCGCGGTGCCAACATCCTGACTTTC
CDR3aa: CASSQDGSGRGANILTF
j_gene: TRBJ2-6
abundance: .
d_gene: .
v_gene: TRBV4-3

CDR3nt: TGTGCCTGCAGCTTACAAGCGGGAGTCAGCACAGATACACAGTATTTT
CDR3aa: CACSLQAGVSTDTQYF
j_gene: TRBJ2-3
abundance: .
d_gene: TRBD2
v_gene: TRBV11-2

CDR3nt: TGTACCAGCAGCTTTTCAGGGCAGAATACTGAAGCCTTCTTT
CDR3aa: CTSSFSGQNTEAFF
j_gene: TRBJ1-1
abundance: .
d_gene: .
v_gene: TRBV11-1

CDR3nt: TGCGCCAGCAACCAAGAGACGGGTTATAGCAATCAGCCCCAGTATTTT
CDR3aa: CASNQETGYSNQPQYF
j_gene: TRBJ2-3
abundance: .
d_gene: .
v_gene: TRBV4-1

CDR3nt: TGCGCCAGCAGCCAAGGTTACAAGGGGGGAGGCAATCAGCCCCAGCATTTT
CDR3aa: CASSQGYKGGGNQPQHF
j_gene: TRBJ1-5
abundance: .
d_gene: .
v_gene: TRBV4-3

CDR3nt: TGTGCCAGCAATACCCCTAGCGGTTACTCTATCAATGAGCAGTTCTTC
CDR3aa: CASNTPSGYSINEQFF
j_gene: TRBJ2-1
abundance: .
d_gene: TRBD2
v_gene: TRBV6-5

CDR3nt: TGTGCCAGCAGATGGGCCAGGACTAATGAAAAACTGTTTTTT
CDR3aa: CASRWARTNEKLFF
j_gene: TRBJ1-4
abundance: many
d_gene: .
v_gene: TRBV6-6

CDR3nt: TGTGCCAGCAGGCGGAGTTTGAGTACAGACGATGAGCAGCTCTTC
CDR3aa: CASRRSLSTDDEQLF
j_gene: TRBJ2-1
abundance: .
d_gene: .
v_gene: TRBV5-4

CDR3nt: TGCGCCAGCAGCACCAACCTAGCGGGAGGAAGCGAGCAGTACTTC
CDR3aa: CASSTNLAGGSEQYF
j_gene: TRBJ2-7
abundance: .
d_gene: TRBD2
v_gene: TRBV5-1

CDR3nt: TGCGCCAGCAGCCAAGACGGACAGTTCTACGAGCAGTACTTC
CDR3aa: CASSQDGQFYEQYF
j_gene: TRBJ2-7
abundance: many
d_gene: .
v_gene: TRBV4-1

CDR3nt: TGTGCCAGCAAAGGGCCAGAGCCATCCGAAGCTTTCTTT
CDR3aa: CASKGPEPSEAFF
j_gene: TRBJ1-1
abundance: .
d_gene: .
v_gene: TRBV28

CDR3nt: TGTGCCAGCAGTGCCGGGGACAGATATGGGGAGCTGTTTTTT
CDR3aa: CASSAGDRYGELFF
j_gene: TRBJ2-2
abundance: many
d_gene: TRBD1
v_gene: TRBV12-3/TRBV12-4

CDR3nt: TGCGCCAGCAGACCAGGGACAGCTAATGAAAAACTGTTTTTT
CDR3aa: CASRPGTANEKLFF
j_gene: TRBJ1-4
abundance: .
d_gene: TRBD1
v_gene: TRBV5-1